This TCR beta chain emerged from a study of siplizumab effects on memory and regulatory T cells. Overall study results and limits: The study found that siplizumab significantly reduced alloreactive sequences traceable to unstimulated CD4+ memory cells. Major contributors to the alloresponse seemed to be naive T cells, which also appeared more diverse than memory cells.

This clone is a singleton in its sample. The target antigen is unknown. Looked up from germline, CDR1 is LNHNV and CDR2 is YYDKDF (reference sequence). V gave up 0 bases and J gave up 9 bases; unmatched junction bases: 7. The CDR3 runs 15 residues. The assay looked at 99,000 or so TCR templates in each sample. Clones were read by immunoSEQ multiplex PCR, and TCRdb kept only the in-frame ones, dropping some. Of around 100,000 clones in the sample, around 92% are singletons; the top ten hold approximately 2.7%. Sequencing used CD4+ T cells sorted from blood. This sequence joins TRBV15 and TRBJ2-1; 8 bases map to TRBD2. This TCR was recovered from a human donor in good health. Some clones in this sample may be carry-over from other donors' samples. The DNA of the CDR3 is TGTGCCACCAGCAGAGAAGAGCGGGAGAAGGGTGAGCAGTTCTTC. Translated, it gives CATSREEREKGEQFF.